Below, one T cell receptor (beta chain) is given with its context. Its antigen is unknown. The data stem from a study of Graves' ophthalmopathy and Graves' hyperthyroidism. Overall study: Ophthalmopathy not arising within 18 months of follow-up defined hyperthyroidism as stable.

Regarding the study as a whole: Its predictions of ophthalmopathy progression gave the model 55% to 71% sensitivity and almost 75% specificity. Blood also harbored most expanded thyroid clonotypes above 0.001 frequency.

A diagnosis was made from clinical symptoms together with serum thyroxine, TRAb, thyroid ultrasound and orbital computed tomography. With V trimmed by 7 bases and J by 0 bases, 2 bases remained unmatched. The CDR3 runs 13 residues. Germline V gene sequence: CDR1 SQVTM, CDR2 ANQGSEA. Amplification from RNA transcripts yielded the TCR beta CDR3 regions. RT-PCR was first run with HTBI primers, then multiplex PCR in a second round. TCRdb fed the multiplex PCR reads into MiXCR, producing one record per CDR3 protein. The sample shows around 520,000 distinct CDR3 sequences, roughly 39% of them seen only once.

Material for sequencing was peripheral blood or thyroid tissue (not recorded which). The V gene is TRBV29-1, the J gene TRBJ2-1, with TRBD1 matching over 8 bases. The sequence was obtained from an adult man with Graves' hyperthyroidism. The CDR3 DNA is TGCAGCGCCGACAGGGGCTCCTACAATGAGCAGTTCTTC. Translation gives CSADRGSYNEQFF.